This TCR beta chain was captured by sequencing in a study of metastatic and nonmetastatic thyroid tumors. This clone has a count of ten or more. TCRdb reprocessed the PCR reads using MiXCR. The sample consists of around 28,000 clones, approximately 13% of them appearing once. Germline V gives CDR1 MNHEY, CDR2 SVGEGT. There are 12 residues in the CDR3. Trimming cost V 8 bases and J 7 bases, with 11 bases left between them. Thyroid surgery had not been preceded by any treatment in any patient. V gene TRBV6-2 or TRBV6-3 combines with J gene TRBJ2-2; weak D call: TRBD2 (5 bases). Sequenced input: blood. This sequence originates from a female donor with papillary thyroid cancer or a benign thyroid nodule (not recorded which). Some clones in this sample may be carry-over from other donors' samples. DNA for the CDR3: TGTGCCAGCCAGCTGGGGAGCGGGGAGCTGTTTTTT. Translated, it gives CASQLGSGELFF.